This TCR beta chain was found in a study of blood T cell repertoires in COVID-19. Overall study context: PBMCs, B-cell-depleted T cells, or T cells were the source of the cDNA or gDNA that made up the material.

As processed by the authors: Nucleated cell number was recorded as an estimate derived from reference gene primer amplification. Assay: immunoSEQ multiplex PCR; the TCRdb copy retains only in-frame clones and omits some. The V and J calls and the clone size are those of that table, but D and trimming were determined from the DNA. Among roughly 150,000 clones, approximately 95% were seen once, and the ten largest hold roughly 2.1%. This CDR3 comprises 16 residues. The J gene is TRBJ1-1, the V gene TRBV21-1; TRBD1 reflects the table's D call only, with no check against the DNA. TRBV21-1 is a pseudogene segment. Sequences were obtained from peripheral blood. The TCR sequence derives from a woman in her sixties with COVID-19, enrolled during active disease. The CDR3 DNA reads as TGTGCCAGCAGCACTCCAGACAGGGGACTCAACACTGAAGCTTTCTTT. Protein product: CASSTPDRGLNTEAFF.